This TCR beta chain was obtained from a study of cytomegalovirus exposure and HLA in healthy donors (TCRdb year 2017). Turning to the overall study: In an earlier analysis of around 540 of the donors, 276 Gb of sequence data and just under 120 million unique TCR beta sequences from about 179 million T cells were reported. An early release that covered fewer than 750 HLA-typed donors contained about 290 gigabases of sequencing data and around 85 million unique TCR sequences. Of the 350 to 400 genotyped donors, about 80% fell in the genetic ancestry cluster associated with self-reported Caucasian donors. The aim of the study was to test whether cataloging public T cell receptors could identify signatures of past pathogen exposure. The T cell repertoires of around 670 subjects were profiled by immunosequencing and related to cytomegalovirus serostatus. Besides the first cohort of 550 to 750 subjects, a separate validation cohort made up of 120 different subjects was used. The study combined high-throughput TCR immunosequencing, statistical association of individual TCRs with disease status, and machine learning to predict cytomegalovirus infection status. A later analysis re-analyzed previously published TCR beta repertoires from about 600 donors and added high-resolution HLA genotyping to study TCR occurrence patterns. In the later analysis, no new phenotypic data were used to find candidate immune exposures; instead, reliance was placed on TCR beta sequences and their occurrence across donors. To decide whether each TCR beta V gene segment behaved as functional or pseudogenic, an earlier analysis of approximately 620 of the donors relied on high-throughput TCR beta sequencing. Donor age, sex, ethnicity and CMV serostatus were compiled alongside the repertoire data. A later genetic analysis took genome-wide SNP genotypes for about 55% of the roughly 670 donors and used that subset as a discovery cohort. Every repertoire in the discovery cohort had been generated on one and the same sequencing platform. Both class I and class II loci were covered by HLA typing, at four-digit resolution. The number of typed donors differed by locus: roughly 629-640 for A, B, C, DRB1 and DQB1; approximately 540 for DQA1; 606 for DPA1; and some 470 for DPB1. Several DR-DQ haplotypes were handled as single units for association and clustering because linkage in the cohort was strong. On average, 235,054 unique TCR beta nucleotide sequences were sequenced per donor among 398 genotyped donors of the cohort, with 15% to 20% of those sequences being non-productive.

The cohort consisted of 666 healthy bone marrow donors. At the time of sampling, every cohort member was nominally healthy, though immune exposures that went unrecorded were likely present. The donor was CMV seronegative and belonged to the group of several hundred seronegative cohort members. A peripheral blood sample was provided by each donor, and peripheral blood mononuclear cells were used for TCR beta sequencing. Genomic DNA was extracted from the blood cell samples with the Qiagen DNeasy Blood Extraction Kit. Receptor libraries were prepared by the immunoSEQ multiplex PCR assay. The multiplex PCR relied on a mix of 60 forward primers for TCR Vbeta segments and 13 reverse primers for TCR Jbeta segments. The CDR3 region of rearranged TCR beta genes was amplified from genomic DNA with a multiplex PCR assay. On the Illumina HiSeq System, the amplified TCR beta libraries were sequenced as 87-base-pair reads. In the source study's methods: In a later analysis, tens of millions of unique TCR beta chains were counted across the roughly 670 repertoires, and around 10 million of these chains were shared by at least two donors. A nearest-neighbor algorithm error-corrected the raw reads and collapsed the reads into unique sequences, merging closely related sequences to remove PCR and sequencing errors. CDR3 sequences were aligned to IMGT reference sequences to assign V, D and J gene segments. For a sequence to be retained, a match of at least six nucleotides to both a V gene segment and a J gene segment was required. A rearrangement was called productive if the CDR3 had no stop codons and remained in frame with V and J, and every other rearrangement was called non-productive. CDR3 was defined according to IMGT convention as the region running from the second conserved V-encoded cysteine to the conserved J-encoded phenylalanine. In an earlier analysis of more than 550 of the donors, sequences lacking an unambiguous match to a single V gene segment were excluded. An earlier analysis of about 600 of the donors called V segments functional above 56.7% productive rearrangements and segregating when the between-donor standard deviation exceeded 5%. A statistical classification framework was built for diagnosing cytomegalovirus status from the catalog of TCR beta chain sequences. V and J gene assignment, in a later analysis, came from comparing TCR nucleotide sequences with IMGT/GENE-DB human TR gene sequences. The TCRdist pipeline was used in a later analysis to assign CDR3 sequences and most-parsimonious VDJ recombination scenarios. In a later analysis, every TCR beta chain was defined by the combination of its CDR3 amino acid sequence and its V-gene family, and reads without a unique V-gene family were dropped. To address suspected cross-contamination and a sequencing artifact, a later analysis removed roughly 580 highly shared, low-generation-probability nucleotide sequences. A later analysis calculated a clonal expansion index for each public chain from normalized within-repertoire ranks of inferred template counts. In a later analysis, generation probabilities were computed using a VDJ recombination model fitted to out-of-frame rearrangements, and the results were checked against IGoR. In a later analysis, hypergeometric tests were used to score TCR-TCR, TCR-HLA and TCR-CMV co-occurrence, with a repertoire-size bias correction applied to TCR pairs. In a later analysis, false discovery rates were estimated by permuting HLA or CMV assignments 20 times. In a later analysis, co-occurring TCRs were grouped using DBSCAN, and TCRdist sequence similarity was added for clustering within HLA-allele-positive subsets. For co-occurrence clustering, repertoires with fewer than 30,000 or more than 120,000 public chains were excluded, along with several repertoires with anomalous nucleotide sharing. TCRdb retrieved this table from immuneACCESS and kept in-frame rearrangements only. Not all clones are present; in checked studies, unresolved V genes account for under half, and no reason is known for the remainder. That table is the source of V, J and clone size, and D and trimming were worked out from the DNA. This sample has 150,000 to 200,000 clones in its table, and approximately 75% of those were observed once. The ten most abundant clones make up roughly 1.6% of the sample.

In the case of this clone: There is no known antigen for this receptor. No base qualities exist here, and no much larger clone lies one base off it.

At the junction V is shortened by 3 bases and J by 7 bases; bases outside the gene matches: 6. The germline V gene (reference sequence) specifies SEHNR as CDR1 and FQNEAQ as CDR2. From the cysteine up to the phenylalanine, the CDR3 has a length of 15 residues. The entry retains the CDR3 DNA only, 45 bases that are in frame from base 1. What the research found in general, with its limitations: A further reported finding was that TCR beta sequences accurately predicted the HLA-A and HLA-B alleles for most subjects in the first cohort. In a later analysis, most CMV-associated TCR beta chains were found to appear HLA-restricted, with HLA associations seemingly driven largely by CMV exposure. A later analysis reported that several top co-occurrence clusters appeared linked to parvovirus B19, influenza, CMV and Epstein-Barr virus. A later analysis found that TCR association rates varied across HLA loci, with DRB1 alleles showing the most associated TCRs and HLA-C alleles the fewest. In both the original and validation cohorts, the classifier was reported to diagnose cytomegalovirus status with high specificity and sensitivity. A cluster of highly shared sequence variants was judged likely to be a technical artifact of the sequencing pipeline. Immune exposure information for the cohort was limited to CMV serostatus. The study listed 164 TCR beta chains as associated with cytomegalovirus. An association between a missense DCLRE1C variant and V-gene and J-gene trimming of TCR beta chains was found in a later genetic analysis and replicated in an independent cohort. According to the authors, the approach could potentially be generalized to other disease states and immunological phenotypes. In an earlier analysis of some 500 of the donors, most TCR beta V segments appeared in productive rearrangements about 87% or about 30% of the time, broadly matching IMGT annotations. Sequencing depth was assumed to be roughly uniform across donors in the presence/absence analyses, though that assumption may not hold. This cohort had only TCR beta chains sequenced, and the lack of alpha or paired-chain data limited which features could be detected. HLA typing was unavailable for some donors at each locus, so association tests used only the typed subset. Specific HLA alleles were associated with over 15,000 TCR beta sequences at a false discovery rate of 0.05 in a later analysis. A few of the identified cytomegalovirus-associated TCR beta chains were confirmed in vitro to be specific for cytomegalovirus antigens. The 87-base-pair reads could not distinguish some IMGT-functional V segments, including TRBV6-2 and TRBV6-3, so those segments were excluded. Across donors, most TCR sequences were observed very rarely, whereas some public TCRs were present in many individuals. A later analysis found that HLA-associated TCR beta chains were more clonally expanded and had lower generation probabilities than equally common non-associated chains. Linkage disequilibrium might explain the correlated functional status among segregating V segments, but an unknown experimental factor could not be ruled out. When HLA alleles, especially DR and DQ, strongly co-occurred, TCR associations were difficult to assign to individual alleles. According to a later genetic analysis, donors in an Asian-associated ancestry cluster had fewer N-insertions in productive TCRs than the roughly 700-donor mean. Because counts were too low, fewer than 20 rarely observed V segments, including chromosome 9 orphons, were excluded from the earlier analysis of roughly 580 of the donors.

The material sequenced was PBMCs. The V and J genes are TRBV7-9 and TRBJ2-2, with 9 middle bases fitting TRBD1. This TCR was recovered from a girl aged 10 to 17 in good health and CMV-seronegative. The DNA sequence reads TGTGCCAGCAGCTTGACAGGGGGGGACATCGGGGAGCTGTTTTTT. It specifies CASSLTGGDIGELFF.